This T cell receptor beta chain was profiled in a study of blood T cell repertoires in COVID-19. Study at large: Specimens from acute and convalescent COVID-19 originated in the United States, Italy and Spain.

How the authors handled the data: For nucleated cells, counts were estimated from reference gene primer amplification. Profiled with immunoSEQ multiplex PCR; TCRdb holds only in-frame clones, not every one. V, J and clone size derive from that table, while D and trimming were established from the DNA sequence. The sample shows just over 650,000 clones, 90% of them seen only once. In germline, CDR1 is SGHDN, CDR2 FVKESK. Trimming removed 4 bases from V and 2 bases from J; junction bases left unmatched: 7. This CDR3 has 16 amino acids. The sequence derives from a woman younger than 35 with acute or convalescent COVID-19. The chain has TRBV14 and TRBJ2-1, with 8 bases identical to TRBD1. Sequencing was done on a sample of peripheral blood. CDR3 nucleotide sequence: TGTGCCAGCAGCCCCCCGACAGGGGTCGCCTACAATGAGCAGTTCTTC. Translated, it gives CASSPPTGVAYNEQFF.